This T cell receptor beta chain was sequenced for a study of persistence of HIV-infected CD4 T cells. CDR1 and CDR2 from the germline V gene are DFQATT and SNEGSKA (reference sequence). Between the trimmed V and J ends, which lost 3 bases and 3 bases, there was a span of 5 bases. There are 11 residues in the CDR3. Remarks on this clone: Its antigen remains unidentified.

Anti-CD3/anti-CD28 beads served as a nonspecific positive control stimulus. Sorting selected CD4+ T cells upregulating both CD40 ligand and CD69. The libraries were made with immunoSEQ version 4 in survey mode. Generated by immunoSEQ multiplex PCR, the TCRdb table keeps only in-frame clones and is missing some. The sample has about 43,000 clones; around 89% are singletons. The receptor's source is an adult man with HIV who was CMV-seropositive. The rearrangement uses TRBV20-1 and TRBJ1-1; unclear D gene. The material was CD4+ T cells sorted from PBMCs after roughly 17-hour stimulation, obtained from a patient who received antiretroviral therapy. The DNA of the CDR3 is TGCAGTGCTAGGAGGGACACTGAAGCTTTCTTT. It codes for CSARRDTEAFF.